This T cell receptor beta chain was captured by sequencing in a study of cytomegalovirus exposure and HLA in healthy donors. With regard to this clone: The antigen is unknown.

V lost 7 bases and J lost 3; bases outside the gene matches: 14. Germline CDR1 SGHVS, CDR2 FNYEAQ. The CDR3 contains 17 residues. The PCR used 60 Vbeta and 13 Jbeta primers. Sequencing was performed with immunoSEQ multiplex PCR; in TCRdb, only in-frame clones are kept and a portion is missing. The sample holds about 190,000 clones, approximately 81% seen once. Study-wide results and limits: The classifier was said to identify cytomegalovirus status with high specificity and sensitivity. Donor immune exposure was known only as CMV serostatus.

The sequence was collected from a woman aged 18-29 years in good health and CMV-seropositive. V is TRBV7-6 and J is TRBJ2-1; TRBD2 matches 8 bases. The sequencing input was PBMCs. The CDR3 bases are TGTGCCAGCAAGGGAGGAGCGGGGGACCGAAACTACAATGAGCAGTTCTTC. Protein product: CASKGGAGDRNYNEQFF.